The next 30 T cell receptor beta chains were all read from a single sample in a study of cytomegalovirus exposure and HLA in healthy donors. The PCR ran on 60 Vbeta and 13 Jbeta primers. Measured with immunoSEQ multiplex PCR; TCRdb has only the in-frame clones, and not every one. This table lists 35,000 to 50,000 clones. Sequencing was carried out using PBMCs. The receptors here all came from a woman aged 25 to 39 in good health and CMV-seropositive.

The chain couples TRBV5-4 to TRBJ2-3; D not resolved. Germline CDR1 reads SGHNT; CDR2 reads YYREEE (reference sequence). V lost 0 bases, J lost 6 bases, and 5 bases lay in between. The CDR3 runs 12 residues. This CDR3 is CASSLAGDTQYF. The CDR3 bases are TGTGCCAGCAGCTTGGCCGGTGATACGCAGTATTTT.

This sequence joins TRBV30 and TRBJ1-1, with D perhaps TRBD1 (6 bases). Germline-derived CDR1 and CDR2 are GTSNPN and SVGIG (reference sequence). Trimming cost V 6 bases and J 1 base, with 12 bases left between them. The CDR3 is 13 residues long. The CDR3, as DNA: TGTGCCTGTGCCAGGGGCCGGAACACTGAAGCTTTCTTT. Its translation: CACARGRNTEAFF.

The CDR3 spells CASSQDPLQQYF. As DNA, the CDR3 is TGTGCCAGCAGCCAAGATCCACTGCAGCAGTACTTC. This rearrangement joins TRBV14 to TRBJ2-7; D is uncertain. The V end lost 0 bases, the J end lost 8 bases, and 8 bases lay between the germline ends. The CDR3 runs to 12 residues. Germline V gene sequence: CDR1 SGHDN, CDR2 FVKESK.

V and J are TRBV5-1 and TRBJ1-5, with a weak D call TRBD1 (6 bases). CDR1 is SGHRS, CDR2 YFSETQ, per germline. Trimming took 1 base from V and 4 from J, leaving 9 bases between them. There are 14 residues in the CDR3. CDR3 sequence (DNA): TGCGCCAGCAGCTTGTCCGGGACAAATCAGCCCCAGCATTTT. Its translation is CASSLSGTNQPQHF. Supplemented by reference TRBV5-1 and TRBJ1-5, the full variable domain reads KAGVTQTPRYLIKTRGQQVTLSCSPISGHRSVSWYQQTPGQGLQFLFEYFSETQRNKGNFPGRFSGRQFSNSRSEMNVSTLELGDSALYLCASSLSGTNQPQHFGDGTRLSIL.

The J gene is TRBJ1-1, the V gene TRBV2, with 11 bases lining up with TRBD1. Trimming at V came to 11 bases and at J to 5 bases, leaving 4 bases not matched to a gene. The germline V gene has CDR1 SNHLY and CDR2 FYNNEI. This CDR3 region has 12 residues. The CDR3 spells CARDRGGTEAFF. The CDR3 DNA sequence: TGTGCCCGGGACAGGGGGGGAACTGAAGCTTTCTTT.

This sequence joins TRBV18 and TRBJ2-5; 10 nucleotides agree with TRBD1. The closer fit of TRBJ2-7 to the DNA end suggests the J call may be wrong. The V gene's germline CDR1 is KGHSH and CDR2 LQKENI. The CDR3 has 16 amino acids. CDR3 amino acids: CASSPPTGQGSYEQYF. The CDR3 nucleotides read TGTGCCAGCTCACCACCGACGGGACAGGGGAGCTACGAGCAGTACTTC.

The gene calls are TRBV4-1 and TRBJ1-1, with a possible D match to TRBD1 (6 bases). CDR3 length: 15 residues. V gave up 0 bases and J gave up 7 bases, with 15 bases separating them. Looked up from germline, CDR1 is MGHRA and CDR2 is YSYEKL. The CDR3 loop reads CASSQDRGGLLEAFF. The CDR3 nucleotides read TGCGCCAGCAGCCAAGACCGGGGGGGCCTCCTTGAAGCTTTCTTT.

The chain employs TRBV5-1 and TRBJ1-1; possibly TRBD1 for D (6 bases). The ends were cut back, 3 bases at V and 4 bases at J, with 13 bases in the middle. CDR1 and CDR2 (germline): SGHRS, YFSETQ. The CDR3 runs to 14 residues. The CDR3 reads CASSSKGGGTEAFF. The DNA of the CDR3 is TGCGCCAGCAGCTCGAAGGGGGGGGGCACTGAAGCTTTCTTT.

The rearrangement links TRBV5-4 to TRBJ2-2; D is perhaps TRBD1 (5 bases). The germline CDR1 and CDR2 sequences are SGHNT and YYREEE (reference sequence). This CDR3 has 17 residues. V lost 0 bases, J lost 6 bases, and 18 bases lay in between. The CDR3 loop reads CASSLAQGMVQSGELFF. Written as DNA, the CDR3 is TGTGCCAGCAGCTTGGCTCAGGGAATGGTACAGTCCGGGGAGCTGTTTTTT.

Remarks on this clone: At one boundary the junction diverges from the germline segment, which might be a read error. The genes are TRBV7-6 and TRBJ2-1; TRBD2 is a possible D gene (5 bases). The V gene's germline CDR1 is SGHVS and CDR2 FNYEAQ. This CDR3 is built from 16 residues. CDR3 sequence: CASSLGGLATRNEQFF. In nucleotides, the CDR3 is TGCGCCAGCAGCTTAGGAGGACTGGCCACTAGGAATGAGCAGTTCTTC.

The CDR3 bases are TGTGCCAGCAGCGGGAGACTAGCGGGGGGGCGGGATACGCAGTATTTT. Amino acids: CASSGRLAGGRDTQYF. The V call is TRBV7-8, the J call TRBJ2-3, with 14 bases fitting TRBD2. The CDR3 sequence is 16 residues long. Trimming at V came to 5 bases and at J to 6 bases, leaving 7 bases not matched to a gene. CDR1 SGHVS and CDR2 FQNEAQ come from the germline V gene.

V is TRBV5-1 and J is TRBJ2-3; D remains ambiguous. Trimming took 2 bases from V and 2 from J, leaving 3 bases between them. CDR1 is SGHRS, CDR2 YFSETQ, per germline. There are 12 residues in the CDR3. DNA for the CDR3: TGCGCCAGCAGCTTTCACACAGATACGCAGTATTTT. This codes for CASSFHTDTQYF.

The DNA for the CDR3 is TGTGCCAGCAGGCGGGGACAGGGCCTCCTCGGGCCCCAGCATTTT. Encoded protein: CASRRGQGLLGPQHF. The chain carries TRBV6-5 and TRBJ1-5; 9 bases agree with TRBD1. The junction had 12 bases not matched to a gene; V was cut back by 6 bases and J by 9 bases. Per the germline V gene, CDR1 is MNHEY and CDR2 is SVGAGI. The CDR3 covers 15 residues.

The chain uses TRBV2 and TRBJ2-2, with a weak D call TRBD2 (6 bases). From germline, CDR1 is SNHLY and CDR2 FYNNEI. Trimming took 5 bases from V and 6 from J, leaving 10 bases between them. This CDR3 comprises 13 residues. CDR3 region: CASSPEGSGELFF. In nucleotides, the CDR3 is TGTGCCAGCAGTCCGGAGGGGTCCGGGGAGCTGTTTTTT.

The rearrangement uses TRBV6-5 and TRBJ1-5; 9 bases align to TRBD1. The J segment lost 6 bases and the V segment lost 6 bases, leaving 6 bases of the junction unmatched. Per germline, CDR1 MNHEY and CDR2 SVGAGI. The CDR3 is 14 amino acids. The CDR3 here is CASRGQGFGQPQHF. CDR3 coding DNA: TGTGCCAGCAGAGGACAGGGGTTCGGTCAGCCCCAGCATTTT.

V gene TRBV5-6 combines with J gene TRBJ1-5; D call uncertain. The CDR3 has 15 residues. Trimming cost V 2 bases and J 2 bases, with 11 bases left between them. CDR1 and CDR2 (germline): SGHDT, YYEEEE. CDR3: CASSFYEGGNQPQHF. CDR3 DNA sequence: TGTGCCAGCAGCTTCTACGAGGGTGGCAATCAGCCCCAGCATTTT. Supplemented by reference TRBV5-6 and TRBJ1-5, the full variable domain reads DAGVTQSPTHLIKTRGQQVTLRCSPKSGHDTVSWYQQALGQGPQFIFQYYEEEERQRGNFPDRFSGHQFPNYSSELNVNALLLGDSALYLCASSFYEGGNQPQHFGDGTRLSIL.

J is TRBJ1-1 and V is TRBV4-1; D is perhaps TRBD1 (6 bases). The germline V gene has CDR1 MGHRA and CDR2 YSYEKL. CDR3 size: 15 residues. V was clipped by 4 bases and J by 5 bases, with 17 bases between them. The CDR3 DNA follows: TGCGCCAGCAGCCTACTCAACAGGGCTGGGACTGAAGCTTTCTTT. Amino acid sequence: CASSLLNRAGTEAFF.

CDR3 coding DNA: TGTGCCAGCAGGACAGGGGGCAACACCGGGGAGCTGTTTTTT. This encodes CASRTGGNTGELFF. The chain combines TRBV6-1 with TRBJ2-2; 10 nucleotides line up with TRBD1. There are 14 residues in the CDR3. Per the germline V gene, CDR1 is MNHNS and CDR2 is SASEGT. V was pared by 6 bases and J by 2 bases, with 0 bases of the junction left unmatched.

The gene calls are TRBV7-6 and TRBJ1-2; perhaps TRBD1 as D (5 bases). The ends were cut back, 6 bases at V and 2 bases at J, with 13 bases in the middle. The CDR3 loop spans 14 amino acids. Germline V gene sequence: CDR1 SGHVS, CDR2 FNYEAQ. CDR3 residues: CASRSDRPNYGYTF. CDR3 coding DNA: TGTGCCAGCAGATCCGACAGACCAAACTATGGCTACACCTTC.

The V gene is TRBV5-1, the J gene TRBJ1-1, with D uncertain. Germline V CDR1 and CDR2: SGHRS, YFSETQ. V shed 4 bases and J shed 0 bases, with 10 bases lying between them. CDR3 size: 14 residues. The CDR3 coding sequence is TGCGCCAGCAGCCTGGGGTCGGTGAACACTGAAGCTTTCTTT. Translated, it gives CASSLGSVNTEAFF.

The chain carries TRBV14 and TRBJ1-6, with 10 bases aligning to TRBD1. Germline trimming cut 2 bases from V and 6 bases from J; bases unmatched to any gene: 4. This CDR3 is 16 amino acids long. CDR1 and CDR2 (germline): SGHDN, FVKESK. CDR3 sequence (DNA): TGTGCCAGCAGCCAATCGACAGGGGGCTCTAATTCACCCCTCCACTTT. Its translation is CASSQSTGGSNSPLHF. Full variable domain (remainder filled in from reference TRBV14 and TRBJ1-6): EAGVTQFPSHSVIEKGQTVTLRCDPISGHDNLYWYRRVMGKEIKFLLHFVKESKQDESGMPNNRFLAERTGGTYSTLKVQPAELEDSGVYFCASSQSTGGSNSPLHFGNGTRLTVT.

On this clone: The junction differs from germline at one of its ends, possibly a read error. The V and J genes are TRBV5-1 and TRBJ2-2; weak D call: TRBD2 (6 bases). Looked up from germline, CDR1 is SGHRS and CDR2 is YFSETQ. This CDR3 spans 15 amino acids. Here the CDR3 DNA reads TGCGCCAGCAGCTCCCTTCGCGCGGGGACCGGAGCGGAATCTTTT. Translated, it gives CASSSLRAGTGAESF.

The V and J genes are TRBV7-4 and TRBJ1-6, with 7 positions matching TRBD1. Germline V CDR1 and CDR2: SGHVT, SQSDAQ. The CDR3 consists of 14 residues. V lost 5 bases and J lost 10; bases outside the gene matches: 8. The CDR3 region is CASSPWAGGSPLHF. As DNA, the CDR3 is TGTGCCAGCAGCCCCTGGGCAGGGGGGTCACCCCTCCACTTT.

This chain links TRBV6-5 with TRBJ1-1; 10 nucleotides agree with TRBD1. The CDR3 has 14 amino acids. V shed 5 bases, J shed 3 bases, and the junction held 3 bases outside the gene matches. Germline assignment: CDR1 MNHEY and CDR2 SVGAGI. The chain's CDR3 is CASSQTGGYTEAFF. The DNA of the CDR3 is TGTGCCAGCAGTCAGACAGGGGGCTACACTGAAGCTTTCTTT.

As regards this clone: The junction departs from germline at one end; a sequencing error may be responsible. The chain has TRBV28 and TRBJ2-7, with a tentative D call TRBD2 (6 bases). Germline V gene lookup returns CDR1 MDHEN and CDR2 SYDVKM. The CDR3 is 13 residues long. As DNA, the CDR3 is TGTGCCAGCAGATTGGGAGGTGCCTACGAGCAGCACTTC. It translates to CASRLGGAYEQHF.

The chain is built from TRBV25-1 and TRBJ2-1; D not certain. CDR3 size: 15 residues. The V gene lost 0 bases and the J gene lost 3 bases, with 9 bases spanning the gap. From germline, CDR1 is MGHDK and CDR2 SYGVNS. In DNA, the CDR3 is TGTGCCAGCAGTGAATATCCCGGAGACTACAATGAGCAGTTCTTC. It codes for CASSEYPGDYNEQFF.

CDR3 sequence: CASSGAGHETQYF. Here the CDR3 DNA reads TGTGCCAGCAGCGGCGCAGGGCACGAGACCCAGTACTTC. The V call is TRBV5-5, the J call TRBJ2-5; D perhaps matches TRBD1 (5 bases). CDR1 is SGHKS and CDR2 is YYEKEE in the germline V gene (reference sequence). The CDR3 sequence is 13 residues long. V lost 4 bases and J 5 bases, leaving 12 bases between the germline ends. Full variable domain (outside the CDR3, taken from reference TRBV5-5 and TRBJ2-5): DAGVTQSPTHLIKTRGQQVTLRCSPISGHKSVSWYQQVLGQGPQFIFQYYEKEERGRGNFPDRFSARQFPNYSSELNVNALLLGDSALYLCASSGAGHETQYFGPGTRLLVL.

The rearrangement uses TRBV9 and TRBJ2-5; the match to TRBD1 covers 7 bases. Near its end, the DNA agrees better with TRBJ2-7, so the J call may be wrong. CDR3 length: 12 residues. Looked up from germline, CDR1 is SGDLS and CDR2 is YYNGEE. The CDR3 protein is CASSPQGDEQYF. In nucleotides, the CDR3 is TGTGCCAGCAGCCCCCAGGGGGACGAGCAGTACTTC.

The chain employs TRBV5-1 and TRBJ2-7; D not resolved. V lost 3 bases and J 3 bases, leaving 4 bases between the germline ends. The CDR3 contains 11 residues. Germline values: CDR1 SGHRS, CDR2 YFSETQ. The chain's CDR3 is CASSSDYEQYF. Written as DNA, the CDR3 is TGCGCCAGCAGCTCAGACTACGAGCAGTACTTC.

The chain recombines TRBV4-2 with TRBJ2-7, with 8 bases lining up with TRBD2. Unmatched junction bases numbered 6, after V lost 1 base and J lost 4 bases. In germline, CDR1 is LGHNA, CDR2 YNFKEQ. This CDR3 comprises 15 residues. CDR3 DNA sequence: TGTGCCAGCAGCCAAGGGGCGGGGGGAGTTTACGAGCAGTACTTC. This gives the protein CASSQGAGGVYEQYF.